These 12 T cell receptor beta chains were all obtained from the same sample, sequenced in a study of CXCR3-negative and CXCR3-positive naive CD8 T cells. These receptors are not linked to any known antigen. All TRB cDNA libraries came from 5' RACE performed with UMI labels. Using the 5' RACE reads, TCRdb records one entry per CDR3 protein without DNA. This specimen shows around 140,000 distinct CDR3 sequences; the ten leading clones hold 0.41%. General observations from the study: Higher TRB CDR3 hydrophobicity marked CXCR3-positive naive cells relative to CXCR3-negative naive cells.

The sequencing sample was made of naive CXCR3+ CD8+ T cells from blood. Indicated subset: CD45RO-CCR7+CD27+CD95- naive CD8+ T cells expressing CXCR3 (TNR3+). These receptors were taken from a human donor in good health. Some clones in this sample may be carry-over from other donors' samples.

V is TRBV7-2 and J is TRBJ1-1; with no DNA, the TCRdb D assignment of TRBD1 cannot be verified. Germline lookup yields CDR1 SGHTA and CDR2 FQGNSA. This CDR3 region has 13 residues. The CDR3 loop is CASRGTGAIEAFF.

V usage is TRBV7-8 and J usage is TRBJ1-1; TCRdb selects TRBD1, and the lack of DNA leaves this call unchecked. The CDR3 is made up of 16 amino acids. Germline CDR1 is SGHVS and CDR2 is FQNEAQ. CDR3 sequence reads: CASTPRAPEMNTEAFF.

The V and J genes are TRBV12-3 or TRBV12-4 and TRBJ1-5; TCRdb outputs TRBD1, but without DNA this stays unchecked. The CDR3 spans 15 residues. The CDR3 reads CASRTTGDSNQPQHF.

CDR3 amino acids: CASSLSSTHEQFF. This chain connects TRBV27 to TRBJ2-1. This CDR3 contains 13 residues. Germline assignment: CDR1 MNHEY and CDR2 SMNVEV (reference sequence).

The V gene is TRBV7-8, the J gene TRBJ2-1; with no DNA, the TCRdb D assignment of TRBD2 cannot be verified. Looked up from germline, CDR1 is SGHVS and CDR2 is FQNEAQ. CDR3 length equals 14 residues. The CDR3 loop reads CASRGAVGYNEQFF.

This chain joins TRBV7-9 and TRBJ2-5; the TRBD2 assignment by TCRdb is unverifiable without DNA. This CDR3 is built from 16 residues. Germline CDR1 is SEHNR and CDR2 is FQNEAQ (reference sequence). The CDR3 here is CACSPLAGGSQETQYF.

The CDR3 spells CSAFVGGRGRRSQYF. The V gene is TRBV20-1, the J gene TRBJ2-5; TCRdb's assignment of TRBD1 cannot be checked, as there is no DNA. This CDR3 comprises 15 residues. Germline V gene sequence: CDR1 DFQATT, CDR2 SNEGSKA (reference sequence).

This chain uses TRBV25-1 with TRBJ1-2. The CDR3 is 11 residues long. Germline V gene sequence: CDR1 MGHDK, CDR2 SYGVNS. CDR3 in amino acids: CATSIGYGYTF.

This chain connects TRBV5-1 to TRBJ2-1; TCRdb names TRBD1, which stays unverified in the absence of DNA. Germline assignment: CDR1 SGHRS and CDR2 YFSETQ. The CDR3 runs 13 residues. The CDR3 protein is CASSFRGGLEQFF.

The chain links TRBV29-1 to TRBJ2-2; TCRdb indicates TRBD2, and absent DNA this call remains unverified. Germline V lookup: CDR1 SQVTM, CDR2 ANQGSEA. The CDR3 totals 12 residues. The CDR3 loop is CSVLTGLGELFF.

The rearrangement links TRBV7-9 to TRBJ2-1; checking the TCRdb D call of TRBD1 is not possible without DNA. Germline CDR1 SEHNR, CDR2 FQNEAQ (reference sequence). The CDR3 consists of 16 residues. This CDR3 is CASSHYPGQVHNEQFF. Based on the CDR3 plus reference TRBV7-9 and TRBJ2-1, the full variable domain is DTGVSQNPRHKITKRGQNVTFRCDPISEHNRLYWYRQTLGQGPEFLTYFQNEAQLEKSRLLSDRFSAERPKGSFSTLEIQRTEQGDSAMYLCASSHYPGQVHNEQFFGPGTRLTVL.

This chain joins TRBV7-2 and TRBJ2-7; without DNA, the TCRdb call of TRBD2 cannot be checked. This CDR3 contains 15 residues. Looked up from germline, CDR1 is SGHTA and CDR2 is FQGNSA. This chain's CDR3 is CASSSGLADPYEQYF.